This entry concerns a single T cell receptor beta chain. No cognate antigen has been identified for it. There are no base qualities to consult, and no much larger clone falls within one base. Collaborating institutions collected whole blood in K2EDTA tubes following their own protocols. For TCRbeta analysis, collaborator samples were shipped as frozen whole blood, as isolated PBMCs, or as DNA extracted from either sample type. TCRbeta CDR3 regions were amplified from genomic DNA using the immunoSEQ Assay, a bias-controlled multiplex PCR. Per the source publication's procedure: The number of nucleated cells in each sample was estimated from the amplification of reference gene primers within the assay. Sequence reads were collapsed and filtered to measure the absolute abundance of every unique TCRbeta CDR3 rearrangement. Productive Simpson clonality was computed per sample as the square root of Simpson's diversity index over productive rearrangements. Imported from immuneACCESS, the table was reduced by TCRdb to in-frame sequences with V and J called. These copies leave out some clones; in studies compared against another copy, an unresolved V gene accounts for under half, and the cause of the remainder is not known. The V and J calls and clone size come from that table; D and trimming were worked out from the DNA. Present in this sample are approximately 56,000 clones, around nine tenths of which were seen just once. Of the sample, roughly 10% falls within the top ten clones.

This sample is drawn from a study of blood T cell repertoires in COVID-19 (TCRdb year 2020). Study-wide context: Samples from collaborators originated in the United States, Italy and Spain and spanned both the acute and convalescent phases of COVID-19. The material from the prospective study consisted of cDNA or gDNA derived from T cells, B-cell-depleted T cells, or PBMCs. Deeply sampled blood TCRbeta repertoires from subjects exposed to, actively infected with, or recovered from COVID-19 were included in the dataset. The repertoires were released in a freely available public database meant as a resource for research on the immune response to SARS-CoV-2. The samples were drawn from the first 160 participants of the ongoing ImmuneRACE study and from 950 to 1,500 subjects provided by 6 global collaborators. The sample metadata nearly always contained a de-identified subject ID, COVID-19 status, age in years and sex. Where available, HLA class I and class II types were obtained from metadata supplied by the sample provider rather than from assay-based typing.

Based on the germline V gene (reference sequence), the CDR1 and CDR2 sequences are SGHNT and YYREEE. The CDR3, from cysteine to phenylalanine, totals 13 residues. Left in the record is the CDR3 DNA by itself, 39 bases read in frame from the first base. V loses 2 bases, J loses 3 bases, and the germline ends lie 9 bases apart. Results the study describes overall, beyond this receptor: Clinical and demographic metadata were provided uncurated, with the amount varying by source and participant.

Rearrangement joined TRBV5-4 to TRBJ2-7; no D gene is confidently identified. Sequenced input: peripheral blood. The receptor's source is a man of 80 years or more with active or convalescent COVID-19. For the CDR3, the sequence is CASSFGSYYEQYF. The DNA reads as follows: TGTGCCAGCAGCTTCGGGTCGTACTACGAGCAGTACTTC. Where the CDR3 stops, the reference TRBV5-4 and TRBJ2-7 genes take over; the full variable domain is ETGVTQSPTHLIKTRGQQVTLRCSSQSGHNTVSWYQQALGQGPQFIFQYYREEENGRGNFPPRFSGLQFPNYSSELNVNALELDDSALYLCASSFGSYYEQYFGPGTRLTVT.